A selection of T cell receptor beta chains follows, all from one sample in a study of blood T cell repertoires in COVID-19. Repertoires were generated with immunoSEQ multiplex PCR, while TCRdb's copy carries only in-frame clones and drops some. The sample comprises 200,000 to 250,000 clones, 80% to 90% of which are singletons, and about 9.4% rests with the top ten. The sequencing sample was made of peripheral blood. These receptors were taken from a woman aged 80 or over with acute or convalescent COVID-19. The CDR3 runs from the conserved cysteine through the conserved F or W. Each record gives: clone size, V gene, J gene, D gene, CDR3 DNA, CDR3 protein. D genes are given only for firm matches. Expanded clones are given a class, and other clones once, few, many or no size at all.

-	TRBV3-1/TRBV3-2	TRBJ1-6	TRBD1	TGTGCCAGCAGCCAGATGGACAGGGGGCGCAATTCACCCCTCCACTTT	CASSQMDRGRNSPLHF
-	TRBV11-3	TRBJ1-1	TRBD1	TGTGCCAGCAGCTTAGTTCATCGCAGGGGGGACACTGAAGCTTTCTTT	CASSLVHRRGDTEAFF
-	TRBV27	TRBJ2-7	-	TGTGCCAGCAGTTTATCGAGGCAGGGCTACGAGCAGTACTTC	CASSLSRQGYEQYF
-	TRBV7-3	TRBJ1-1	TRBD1	TGTGCCAGCAGCTTAAGTCAGGGGGCGATAGCTTTCTTT	CASSLSQGAIAFF
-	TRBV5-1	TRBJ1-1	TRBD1	TGCGCCAGCAGCTTTCAGGGGGACACTGAAGCTTTCTTT	CASSFQGDTEAFF
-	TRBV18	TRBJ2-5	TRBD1	TGTGCCAGCTCACCTAGGCAGGGGGCCGAGACCCAGTACTTC	CASSPRQGAETQYF
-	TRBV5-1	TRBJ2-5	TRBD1	TGCGCCAGCAGCTCGGGACAGGCAGGAGAGACCCAGTACTTC	CASSSGQAGETQYF
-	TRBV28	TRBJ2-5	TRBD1	TGTGCCAGCAGCTTTTCCAGGGGGCTACAGACCCAGTACTTC	CASSFSRGLQTQYF
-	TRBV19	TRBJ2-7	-	TGTGCCAGTAGTATAGCCCTTACCGGCAGGGCGGATTACGAGCAGTACTTC	CASSIALTGRADYEQYF
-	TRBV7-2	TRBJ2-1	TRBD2	TGTGCCAGCAGCTTTCCTAGCGGGAGCGATGAGCAGTTCTTC	CASSFPSGSDEQFF
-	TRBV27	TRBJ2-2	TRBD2	TGTGCCAGCAGTTTAACAATGGGACTAGCGGGAGAATATACCGGGGAGCTGTTTTTT	CASSLTMGLAGEYTGELFF
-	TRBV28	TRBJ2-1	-	TGTGCCAGCATCGAACAGGGCCCAAGCTCCTACAATGAGCAGTTCTTC	CASIEQGPSSYNEQFF
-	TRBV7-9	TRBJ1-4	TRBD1	TGTGCCAGCAGCTTAGCGGGACAGGGGACGAATGAAAAACTGTTTTTT	CASSLAGQGTNEKLFF
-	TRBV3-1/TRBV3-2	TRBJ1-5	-	TGTGCCAGCAGCCAAGGCGGGGCAAATCAGCCCCAGCATTTT	CASSQGGANQPQHF
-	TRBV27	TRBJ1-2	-	TGTGCCAGCTCGGGCCCGGGCGGGGGGCTAGGCTACACCTTC	CASSGPGGGLGYTF
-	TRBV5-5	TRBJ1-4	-	TGTGCCAGCAGCTCTTGGACTGGCGAAAAACTGTTTTTT	CASSSWTGEKLFF
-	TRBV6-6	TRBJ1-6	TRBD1	TGTGCCAGCAGTTACGCTCCGGGACAGAGAAATTCACCCCTCCACTTT	CASSYAPGQRNSPLHF
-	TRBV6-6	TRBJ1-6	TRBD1	TGTGCCAGCTGGGGGACAGGGTCTTCACCCCTCCACTTT	CASWGTGSSPLHF
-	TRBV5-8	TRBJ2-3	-	TGTGCCAGCAGCTTGTACACGAACACAGATACGCAGTATTTT	CASSLYTNTDTQYF
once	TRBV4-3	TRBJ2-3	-	TGCGCCAGCAGCCAAGATCCTACCGGCGGATTGGCGGCGGACGGACCGGGGGATACGCAGTATTTT	CASSQDPTGGLAADGPGDTQYF
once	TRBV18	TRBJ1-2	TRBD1	TGTGCCAGCTCAGGACAGGGCGGGCGCTACACCTTC	CASSGQGGRYTF
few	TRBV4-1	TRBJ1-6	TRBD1	TGCGCCAGCAGCCAAGATATCTCCGGGACAGCTAATTCACCCCTCCACTTT	CASSQDISGTANSPLHF
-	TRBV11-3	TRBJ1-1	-	TGTGCCAGCAGCCCCGAACAGGGGAACACTGAAGCTTTCTTT	CASSPEQGNTEAFF
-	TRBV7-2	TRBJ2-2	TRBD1	TGTGCCAGCAGCCGGGACAGGGGCCTCGGGGAGCTGTTTTTT	CASSRDRGLGELFF
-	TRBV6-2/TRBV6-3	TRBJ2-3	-	TGTGCCAGCAGTACCGGGGGCACAGATACGCAGTATTTT	CASSTGGTDTQYF
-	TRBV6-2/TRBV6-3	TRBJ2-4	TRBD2	TGTGCCAGCAGCCTACTGGGACTAGCGGAAAACATTCAGTACTTC	CASSLLGLAENIQYF
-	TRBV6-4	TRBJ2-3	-	TGTGCCAGCAGCCCGTGGGGCAGCACAGATACGCAGTATTTT	CASSPWGSTDTQYF
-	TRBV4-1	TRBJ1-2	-	TGCGCCAGCAGCCAGATTGACCAGGGGAACTATGGCTACACCTTC	CASSQIDQGNYGYTF
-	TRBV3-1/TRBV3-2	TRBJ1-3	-	TGTGCCAGCAGCCAATCCAGGCAAAACACCATATATTTT	CASSQSRQNTIYF
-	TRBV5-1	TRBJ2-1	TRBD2	TGCGCCAGCAGCTTGGAAGGGACTAGCGGGAGCAATGAGCAGTTCTTC	CASSLEGTSGSNEQFF
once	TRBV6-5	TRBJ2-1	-	TGTGCCAGCAGCTCCCGGGACATAGCCTACAATGAGCAGTTCTTC	CASSSRDIAYNEQFF
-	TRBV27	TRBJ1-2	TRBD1	TGTGCCAGCAGTATTGGACAGGGGGGCGGCTACACCTTC	CASSIGQGGGYTF
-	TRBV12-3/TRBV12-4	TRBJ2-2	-	TGTGCCAGCAGTCTCCCCGGCGGGGAGCTGTTTTTT	CASSLPGGELFF
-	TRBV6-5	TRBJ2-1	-	TGTGCCAGCAGTTACGTCGGGAGTCTCAACGCGCAGTTCTTC	CASSYVGSLNAQFF
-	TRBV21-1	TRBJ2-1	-	TGTGCCAGCAGCTCCGGGACTAGCGGGAGGAATGAGCAGTTCTTC	CASSSGTSGRNEQFF
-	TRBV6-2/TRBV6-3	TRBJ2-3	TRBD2	TGTGCCAGCAGTTACCCTAGCGGGGCGGCACACACAGATACGCAGTATTTT	CASSYPSGAAHTDTQYF
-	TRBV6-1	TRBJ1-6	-	TGTGCCAGCAGTGAAGGCGAGATTTCGGTCCACTTT	CASSEGEISVHF
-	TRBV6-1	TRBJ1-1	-	TGTGCCAGCAGTGAATGGTGGGGGGGCACTGAAGCTTTCTTT	CASSEWWGGTEAFF
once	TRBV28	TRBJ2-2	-	TGTGCCAGCAGTGACTCGAACACCGGGGAGCTGTTTTTT	CASSDSNTGELFF
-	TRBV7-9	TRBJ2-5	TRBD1	TGTGCCAGCAGCTCAATACAGGGGGTTGGGGAGACCCAGTACTTC	CASSSIQGVGETQYF
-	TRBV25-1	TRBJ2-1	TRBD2	TGTGCCAGCAGTGAGGGACTAGGTCTTAAATTCTTC	CASSEGLGLKFF
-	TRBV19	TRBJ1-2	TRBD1	TGTGCCAGTAGTATGACAGGGTTGGGGGGCTACACCTTC	CASSMTGLGGYTF
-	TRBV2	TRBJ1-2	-	TGTGCCAGCAGTGACGGGGGGCGCGGCTATGGCTACACCTTC	CASSDGGRGYGYTF
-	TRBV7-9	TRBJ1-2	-	TGTGCCAGCAGCTTAGCCGGGAATTACGGCTACACCTTC	CASSLAGNYGYTF
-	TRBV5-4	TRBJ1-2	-	TGTGCCAGCAGCAACTCAGGGGTAGGAGGCTACACCTTC	CASSNSGVGGYTF
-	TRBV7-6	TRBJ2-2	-	TGTGCCAGCAGGCGTGCCGGGACACATCCCGACGGGGAGCTGTTTTTT	CASRRAGTHPDGELFF
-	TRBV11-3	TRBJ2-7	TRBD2	TGTGCCAGCAGCTTAGGCGGGGGGATCGACGAGCAGTACTTC	CASSLGGGIDEQYF
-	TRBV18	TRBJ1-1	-	TGTGCCAGCTCACCACCGGGGGCAGAAGCTTTCTTT	CASSPPGAEAFF
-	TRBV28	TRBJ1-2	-	TGTGCCAGCAGTTTCCGCAGACTCCGCGGCTATGGCTACACCTTC	CASSFRRLRGYGYTF
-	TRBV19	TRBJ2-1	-	TGTGCCAGTAGTAGAGCTTGGAATGAGCAGTTCTTC	CASSRAWNEQFF
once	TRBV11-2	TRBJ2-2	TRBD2	TGTGCCAGCAGCCTCCGACTAGCGGAAGCCGGGGAGCTGTTTTTT	CASSLRLAEAGELFF